This T cell receptor (beta chain) is drawn from a study of blood T cell repertoires in COVID-19. For the study at large: The United States, Italy and Spain provided the acute and convalescent COVID-19 samples. T cells, B-cell-depleted T cells, or PBMCs provided the cDNA or gDNA that served as material.

Germline-derived CDR1 and CDR2 are SGHTA and FQGTGA. The CDR3 runs 14 residues. V was cut by 5 bases and J by 5 bases, with 13 bases left in between. TCRdb's table, derived via immunoSEQ multiplex PCR, lists solely in-frame clones and lacks some. Of some 180,000 clones in the sample, around 80% are singletons; the top ten hold approximately 15%. This sequence was found in a man between 50 and 59 years old who had recovered from COVID-19. V and J are TRBV7-3 and TRBJ2-1, with D possibly matching TRBD2 (5 bases). The sample taken for sequencing was peripheral blood. DNA for the CDR3: TGTGCCAGCAGCAGCAATGCGCGGGACAATGAGCAGTTCTTC. Translating gives CASSSNARDNEQFF.